The 18 T cell receptor beta chains below were found in one sample sequenced in a study of cytomegalovirus exposure and HLA in healthy donors. PCR was performed using 60 Vbeta and 13 Jbeta primers. Produced via immunoSEQ multiplex PCR; TCRdb's table is partial and in-frame only. The table lists 100,000 to 150,000 clones, 80% of them singletons. Sample: PBMCs. The receptors come from a young man in good health and CMV-seropositive.

V is TRBV2 and J is TRBJ1-5, with 8 bases matching TRBD1. V dropped 8 bases and J dropped 9; count of bases not matched to a gene: 6. This CDR3 has 12 residues. Germline CDR1 SNHLY, CDR2 FYNNEI. This CDR3 is CASDRGGRPQHF. The DNA for the CDR3 is TGTGCCAGCGACAGGGGAGGAAGGCCCCAGCATTTT.

The chain employs TRBV6-5 and TRBJ2-1, with 8 bases aligning to TRBD2. V shed 6 bases, J shed 4 bases, and the junction held 5 bases outside the gene matches. Germline-derived CDR1 and CDR2 are MNHEY and SVGAGI. CDR3 length equals 14 residues. DNA for the CDR3: TGTGCCAGCAGCATGAGCGGGGGTTACAATGAGCAGTTCTTC. Residues: CASSMSGGYNEQFF.

This clone was picked up a small number of times. The chain has TRBV2 and TRBJ2-1; 7 bases fit TRBD1. CDR1 SNHLY and CDR2 FYNNEI come from the germline V gene. V was clipped by 6 bases and J by 3 bases; unmatched bases: 11. This CDR3 comprises 16 residues. The CDR3 nucleotides are TGTGCCAGCAGCACCAAAACAGGGGTTCGCTACAATGAGCAGTTCTTC. It specifies CASSTKTGVRYNEQFF.

This rearrangement joins TRBV7-3 to TRBJ2-3; 8 positions match TRBD1. CDR1 and CDR2 from the germline V gene are SGHTA and FQGTGA. V shed 4 bases and J 5 bases; nucleotides not matched to a gene: 11. The CDR3 length is 16 residues. The CDR3 spells CASSSSGTGVGDTQYF. As DNA, the CDR3 is TGTGCCAGCAGCTCCTCAGGGACAGGTGTGGGAGATACGCAGTATTTT.

The V call is TRBV7-2, the J call TRBJ2-3, with 10 bases lining up with TRBD2. CDR1 and CDR2 from the germline V gene are SGHTA and FQGNSA. V lost 2 bases to trimming and J lost 4 bases; unmatched junction nucleotides: 3. CDR3 length: 15 amino acids. The CDR3 nucleotides read TGTGCCAGCAGCTTAAACCTAGCGGGGGCAGATACGCAGTATTTT. This translates into CASSLNLAGADTQYF.

This chain uses TRBV5-1 with TRBJ1-2, with D tentatively TRBD1 (5 bases). The V gene lost 3 bases and the J gene lost 5 bases, with 14 bases spanning the gap. The CDR3 runs 14 residues. The germline V gene has CDR1 SGHRS and CDR2 YFSETQ. The CDR3 sequence: CASSYSGEGYGYTF. The CDR3 DNA follows: TGCGCCAGCAGCTACTCGGGGGAGGGGTATGGCTACACCTTC. Based on the CDR3 plus reference TRBV5-1 and TRBJ1-2, the full variable domain is KAGVTQTPRYLIKTRGQQVTLSCSPISGHRSVSWYQQTPGQGLQFLFEYFSETQRNKGNFPGRFSGRQFSNSRSEMNVSTLELGDSALYLCASSYSGEGYGYTFGSGTRLTVV.

The J gene is TRBJ1-2, the V gene TRBV5-4; D is unclear. The germline gives CDR1 SGHNT, CDR2 YYREEE (reference sequence). This CDR3 has 13 amino acids. V lost 0 bases to trimming and J lost 7 bases, with 10 bases between them. The CDR3 nucleotides read TGTGCCAGCAGCTTGGATGGCCTAGGTGGCTACACCTTC. As protein: CASSLDGLGGYTF.

The CDR3 is CASSLGRVGTEAFF. CDR3 nucleotides: TGCGCCAGCAGCTTGGGGAGAGTAGGAACTGAAGCTTTCTTT. V gene TRBV5-1 combines with J gene TRBJ1-1; D unclear. V was pared by 0 bases and J by 5 bases, with 11 bases between. Germline values: CDR1 SGHRS, CDR2 YFSETQ. This CDR3 spans 14 amino acids.

The chain recombines TRBV10-3 with TRBJ2-6; 7 nucleotides align to TRBD1. The CDR3 loop spans 17 amino acids. The V gene's germline CDR1 is ENHRY and CDR2 SYGVKD. Trimming at V came to 10 bases and at J to 0 bases, leaving 12 bases not matched to a gene. The CDR3 sequence: CATKYQGQISGANVLTF. CDR3 nucleotide sequence: TGTGCCACGAAATACCAGGGACAGATCTCTGGGGCCAACGTCCTGACTTTC.

The chain uses TRBV29-1 and TRBJ1-1; TRBD1 matches 10 bases. The V gene's germline CDR1 is SQVTM and CDR2 ANQGSEA. This CDR3 has 16 amino acids. With V trimmed by 8 bases and J by 5 bases, 17 bases remained unmatched. For the CDR3, the DNA is TGCAGCTTCCTCCGAGACAGGGGGCGAGGTTCAACTGAAGCTTTCTTT. Amino acid sequence: CSFLRDRGRGSTEAFF.

This chain connects TRBV2 to TRBJ1-5; no reliable D call. Looked up from germline, CDR1 is SNHLY and CDR2 is FYNNEI. The CDR3 is 14 residues long. Trimming removed 0 bases from V and 7 bases from J, with 10 bases in between. The CDR3 loop is CASSEAGREQPQHF. CDR3 in DNA: TGTGCCAGCAGTGAAGCGGGCAGAGAGCAGCCCCAGCATTTT.

The J gene is TRBJ1-1, the V gene TRBV5-1; possible D gene TRBD1, 6 bases. The V end was cut by 0 bases, the J end by 4 bases, with 10 bases between. The CDR3 covers 14 residues. In germline, CDR1 is SGHRS, CDR2 YFSETQ. DNA of the CDR3: TGCGCCAGCAGCTTGGTCAGGGGTACCACTGAAGCTTTCTTT. Translating gives CASSLVRGTTEAFF.

This rearrangement joins TRBV28 to TRBJ1-2, with 9 bases lining up with TRBD1. The CDR3 contains 15 residues. V dropped 7 bases and J dropped 5; count of bases not matched to a gene: 11. Germline V gives CDR1 MDHEN, CDR2 SYDVKM. This CDR3 is CASTEGGTGLYGYTF. The CDR3 DNA follows: TGTGCCAGCACCGAAGGAGGGACAGGGTTATATGGCTACACCTTC.

The DNA for the CDR3 is TGTGCCACCAGCAGAGATATGTCGCTAGCGGGGGGTTATAGCACAGATACGCAGTATTTT. Protein sequence: CATSRDMSLAGGYSTDTQYF. The chain has TRBV15 and TRBJ2-3; 11 positions match TRBD2. This CDR3 spans 20 amino acids. V was pared by 0 bases and J by 0 bases, with 11 bases of the junction left unmatched. Germline CDR1 is LNHNV and CDR2 is YYDKDF (reference sequence).

The gene calls are TRBV28 and TRBJ1-1; TRBD1 agrees at 7 bases. Unmatched junction bases numbered 6, after V lost 6 bases and J lost 5 bases. Germline-derived CDR1 and CDR2 are MDHEN and SYDVKM. The CDR3 sequence is 13 residues long. The CDR3 DNA is TGTGCCAGCAGCGCAGGGGGTTGGACTGAAGCTTTCTTT. Its translation: CASSAGGWTEAFF.

This chain connects TRBV27 to TRBJ2-7; TRBD1 matches 10 bases. This CDR3 is built from 15 residues. J was trimmed by 6 bases and V by 5 bases; bases with no gene match: 10. In germline, CDR1 is MNHEY, CDR2 SMNVEV (reference sequence). The CDR3 bases are TGTGCCAGCAGTCAATATGGGGGGACAGGGGTCGAGCAGTACTTC. Protein: CASSQYGGTGVEQYF.

Comment on this clone: Distinct nucleotide sequences in the sample also encode this CDR3. J is TRBJ2-7 and V is TRBV7-9; D is unresolved. CDR1 and CDR2 (germline): SEHNR, FQNEAQ (reference sequence). The V and J ends lost 5 bases and 3 bases respectively, with 5 bases between them. The CDR3 extends over 11 amino acids. The CDR3 coding sequence is TGTGCCAGCAGCATTAGCTACGAGCAGTACTTC. Protein: CASSISYEQYF. The full variable domain, rest sourced from reference TRBV7-9 and TRBJ2-7, is DTGVSQNPRHKITKRGQNVTFRCDPISEHNRLYWYRQTLGQGPEFLTYFQNEAQLEKSRLLSDRFSAERPKGSFSTLEIQRTEQGDSAMYLCASSISYEQYFGPGTRLTVT.

This chain connects TRBV9 to TRBJ1-6; D is undetermined. V was clipped by 0 bases and J by 6 bases, with 7 bases between them. From germline, CDR1 is SGDLS and CDR2 YYNGEE. CDR3 size: 14 residues. This CDR3 is CASSVGGINSPLHF. Written as DNA, the CDR3 is TGTGCCAGCAGCGTAGGAGGGATTAATTCACCCCTCCACTTT.